The rows below give T cell receptor beta chains drawn from one sample of a study of response to subunit inactivated influenza vaccine. TCRdb recomputed calls from the RT-PCR reads with MiXCR, one row per CDR3 protein. The sample comprises about 650,000 distinct CDR3 sequences, 15% to 19% of which are singletons, and 11% rests with the top ten. The starting material was PBMCs from blood, obtained roughly 12 days after vaccination. The receptors here all came from a man between 50 and 59 years old who received an inactivated influenza vaccine. CDR3s include the opening cysteine and the closing phenylalanine or tryptophan. Fields, in order: V gene, J gene, CDR3 protein.

TRBV9,TRBJ2-3,CASSVEHRGTDTQYF
TRBV6-1,TRBJ2-7,CASSRSTVAAGRYEQYF
TRBV15,TRBJ1-2,CATSRDKAYLPDYGYTF
TRBV4-2,TRBJ1-1,CASSQDTGGGRAFF
TRBV3-1,TRBJ2-3,CASSQLAFSTDTQYF
TRBV6-1,TRBJ1-6,CASQGQGRPLHF
TRBV21-1,TRBJ2-3,CASTKTGLAGQPPTDTQYF
TRBV20-1,TRBJ2-7,CSAFSKYEQYF
TRBV10-3,TRBJ1-2,CAIKGTGNGYTF
TRBV20-1,TRBJ2-5,CSASSGGHGETQYF
TRBV29-1,TRBJ2-7,CSVVFWAGEQYF
TRBV7-2,TRBJ2-7,CASSLVVPSYEQYF
TRBV7-9,TRBJ2-1,CASSLEGMNEQFF
TRBV5-6,TRBJ2-4,CASSFLDSSKNIQYF
TRBV7-4,TRBJ2-1,CASSLERTGNEQFF
TRBV20-1,TRBJ1-5,CSATETSNQPQHF
TRBV11-2,TRBJ1-2,CASSLDPFRQGADYGYTF
TRBV7-4,TRBJ1-5,CASSSPDENQPQHF
TRBV28,TRBJ1-1,CASSGGPGTEAFF
TRBV5-1,TRBJ1-1,CASSWRTGLMNTEAFF
TRBV20-1,TRBJ2-3,CSARDLERPTDTQYF
TRBV12-3/TRBV12-4,TRBJ1-2,CASSRSRDNGYTF
TRBV6-2/TRBV6-3,TRBJ2-5,CASSGLADIRTQYF
TRBV9,TRBJ2-2,CASSPKTGQELFF
TRBV7-9,TRBJ2-7,CASSFPRAEQYF
TRBV11-2,TRBJ2-7,CASTLEQGVSYEQYF
TRBV12-3/TRBV12-4,TRBJ2-7,CASSTVGQGWHEQYF
TRBV15,TRBJ2-1,CATSPSSYNEQFF
TRBV5-1,TRBJ2-1,CASTVGQGAHEQFF